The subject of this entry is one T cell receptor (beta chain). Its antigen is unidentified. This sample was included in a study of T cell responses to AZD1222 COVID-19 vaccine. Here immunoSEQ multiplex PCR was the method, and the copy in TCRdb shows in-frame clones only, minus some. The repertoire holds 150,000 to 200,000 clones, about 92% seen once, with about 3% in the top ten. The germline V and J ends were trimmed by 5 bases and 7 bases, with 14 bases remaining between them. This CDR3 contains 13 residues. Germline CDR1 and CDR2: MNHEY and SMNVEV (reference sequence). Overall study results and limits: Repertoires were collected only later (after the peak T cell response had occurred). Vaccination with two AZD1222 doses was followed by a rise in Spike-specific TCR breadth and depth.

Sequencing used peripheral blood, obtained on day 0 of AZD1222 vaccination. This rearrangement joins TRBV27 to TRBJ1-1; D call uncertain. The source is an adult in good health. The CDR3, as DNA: TGTGCCAGCAGTGGCGAGACCCGATATGAAGCTTTCTTT. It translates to CASSGETRYEAFF.